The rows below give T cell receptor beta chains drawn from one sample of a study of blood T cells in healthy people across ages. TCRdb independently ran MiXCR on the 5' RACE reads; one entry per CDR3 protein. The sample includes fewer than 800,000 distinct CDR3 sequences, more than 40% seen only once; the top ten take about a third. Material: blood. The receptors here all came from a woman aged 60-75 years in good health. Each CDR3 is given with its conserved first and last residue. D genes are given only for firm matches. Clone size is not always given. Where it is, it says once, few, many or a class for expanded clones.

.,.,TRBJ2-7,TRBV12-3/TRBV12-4,TGTGCCAGCAGTTTGTGGGGGTCCCGGAATGAGCAGTACTTC,CASSLWGSRNEQYF
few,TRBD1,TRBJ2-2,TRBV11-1,TGTGCCAGCAGCTATCGGACAGGGATTAGATTCACCGGGGAGCTGTTTTTT,CASSYRTGIRFTGELFF
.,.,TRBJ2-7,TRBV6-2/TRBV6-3,TGTGCCAGCATCCAAGGGGGCGAGCAGTACTTC,CASIQGGEQYF
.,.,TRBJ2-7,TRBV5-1,TGCGCCAGCAGCTTGTCGCACGGCGTCCCCTACGAGCAGTACTTC,CASSLSHGVPYEQYF
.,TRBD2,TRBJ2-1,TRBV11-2,TGTGCCAGCAGCTTAAGTCTAGCGGGAGCCAATGAGCAGTTCTTC,CASSLSLAGANEQFF
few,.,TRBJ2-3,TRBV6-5,TGTGCCAGCAGTTACCGGGGGAGTGCGCAGTATTTT,CASSYRGSAQYF
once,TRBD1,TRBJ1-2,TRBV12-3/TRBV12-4,TGTGCCAGCAGTTTGACTCGGACAGGGATGGAGGGCTACACCTTC,CASSLTRTGMEGYTF
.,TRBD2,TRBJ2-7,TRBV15,TGTGCCACCAGCAGAGATCTTTCGCCTAGCGGGAGCGACGAGCAGTACTTC,CATSRDLSPSGSDEQYF
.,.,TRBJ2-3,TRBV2,TGTGCCAGCAGTCCCAATAGAATGGACACAGATACGCAGTATTTT,CASSPNRMDTDTQYF
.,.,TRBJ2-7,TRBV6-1,TGTGCCAGCAGCGGGGACGCCGTATCCTACGAGCAGTACTTC,CASSGDAVSYEQYF
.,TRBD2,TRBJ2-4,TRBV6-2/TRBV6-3,TGTGCCAGCAGCTACGGGGAGGGCGGAGCATCCTACAATGAGCAGTACTTC,CASSYGEGGASYNEQYF
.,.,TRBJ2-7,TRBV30,TGTGCCTGGAGCCAGGGAGGAACCTACGAGCAGTACTTC,CAWSQGGTYEQYF